This TCR beta chain was observed in a study of blood T cell repertoires in COVID-19. On the study more broadly: Nucleic acid was either cDNA or gDNA, and it came from T cells, B-cell-depleted T cells, or PBMCs.

About this clone: The junction departs from the called germline gene at one end, perhaps through a read error.

CDR3 length equals 14 residues. The germline V gene encodes CDR1 SSHAT and CDR2 FNYEAQ (reference sequence). Per the authors' pipeline: Estimates of nucleated cell counts were drawn from the amplification of reference gene primers. TCRdb's table, derived via immunoSEQ multiplex PCR, lists solely in-frame clones and lacks some. V and J calls and clone size follow that table, whereas D and trimming were derived from the DNA. The table records about 110,000 clones, about 85% of them present only once. This receptor was taken from a human donor in a cohort sampled during active COVID-19. Sequenced material: peripheral blood. This chain joins TRBV7-7 and TRBJ2-1; D gene ambiguous. CDR3 sequence reads: CASSLREANNEQFF. For the CDR3, the DNA is TGTGCTAGCAGCCTTCGTGAGGCCAACAATGAGCAGTTCTTC.